Reported below is one T cell receptor (beta chain). What it recognizes is unknown. Trimming took 6 bases from V and 4 from J, leaving 10 bases between them. The CDR3 spans 13 residues. The germline V gene encodes CDR1 MNHEY and CDR2 SVGAGI. This table comes from immunoSEQ multiplex PCR, and its TCRdb copy is limited to in-frame clones, with some not included. This table holds around 150,000 clones, roughly 90% found once. These donors were members of the 120-subject validation cohort, a group separate from the roughly 670-subject first cohort. This record belongs to a study of cytomegalovirus exposure and HLA in healthy donors. Study conclusions and caveats: There were 160 or so TCR beta chains listed as cytomegalovirus-associated. The majority of TCR sequences were rare, yet some public TCRs appeared in many donors. The tendency of first-cohort TCR clusters to co-occur in the roughly 130 validation repertoires was the finding of a later analysis.

This chain uses TRBV6-5 with TRBJ1-3; D not resolved. The sequence came from a young woman in good health and CMV-seronegative. The source material was PBMCs. CDR3 nucleotides: TGTGCCAGCAGCCTCGTGAAGGGAAACACCATATATTTT. Amino acids: CASSLVKGNTIYF.